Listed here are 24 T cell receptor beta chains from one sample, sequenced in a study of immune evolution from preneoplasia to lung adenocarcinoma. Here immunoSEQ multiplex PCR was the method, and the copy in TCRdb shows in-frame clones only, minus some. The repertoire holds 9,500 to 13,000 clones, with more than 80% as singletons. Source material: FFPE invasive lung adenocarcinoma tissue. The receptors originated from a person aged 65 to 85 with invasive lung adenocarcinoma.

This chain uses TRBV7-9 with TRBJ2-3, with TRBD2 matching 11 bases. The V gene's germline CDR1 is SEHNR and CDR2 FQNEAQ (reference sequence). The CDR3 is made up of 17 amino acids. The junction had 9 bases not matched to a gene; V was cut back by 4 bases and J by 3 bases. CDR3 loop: CASSSALLAGATDTQYF. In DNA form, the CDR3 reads TGTGCCAGCAGCTCCGCCCTACTAGCGGGAGCTACAGATACGCAGTATTTT.

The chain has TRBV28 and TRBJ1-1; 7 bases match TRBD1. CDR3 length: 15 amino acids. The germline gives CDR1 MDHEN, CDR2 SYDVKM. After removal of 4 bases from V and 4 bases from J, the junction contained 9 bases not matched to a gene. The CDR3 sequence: CASSSAHRGFTEAFF. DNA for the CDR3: TGTGCCAGCAGTTCCGCACACAGGGGATTCACTGAAGCTTTCTTT.

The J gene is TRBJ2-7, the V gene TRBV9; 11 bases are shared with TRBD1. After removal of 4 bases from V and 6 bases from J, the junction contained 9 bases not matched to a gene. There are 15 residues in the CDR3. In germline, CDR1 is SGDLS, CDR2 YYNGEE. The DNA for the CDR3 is TGTGCCAGCAGCCCGAGTGGGACAGGGGGGGGCGAGCAGTACTTC. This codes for CASSPSGTGGGEQYF.

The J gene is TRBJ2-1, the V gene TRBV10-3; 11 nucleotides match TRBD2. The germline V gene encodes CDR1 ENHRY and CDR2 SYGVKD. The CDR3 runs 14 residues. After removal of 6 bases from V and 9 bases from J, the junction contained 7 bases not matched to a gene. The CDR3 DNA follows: TGTGCCATCAGCGGACTAGCGGGTTCTAGTGAGCAGTTCTTC. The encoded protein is CAISGLAGSSEQFF.

The CDR3 spells CASRGGNGELFF. CDR3 in DNA: TGTGCCAGCAGAGGGGGCAACGGGGAGCTGTTTTTT. This rearrangement joins TRBV6-5 to TRBJ2-2; 7 bases are shared with TRBD1. With 6 bases clipped from V and 7 bases from J, the junction kept 2 bases outside the gene matches. Germline values: CDR1 MNHEY, CDR2 SVGAGI. The CDR3 length is 12 residues.

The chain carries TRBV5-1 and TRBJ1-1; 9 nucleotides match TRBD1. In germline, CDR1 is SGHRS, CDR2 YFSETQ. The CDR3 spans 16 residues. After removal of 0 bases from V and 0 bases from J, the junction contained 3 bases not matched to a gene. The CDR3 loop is CASSLGGTGMNTEAFF. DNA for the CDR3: TGCGCCAGCAGCTTGGGGGGGACAGGGATGAACACTGAAGCTTTCTTT.

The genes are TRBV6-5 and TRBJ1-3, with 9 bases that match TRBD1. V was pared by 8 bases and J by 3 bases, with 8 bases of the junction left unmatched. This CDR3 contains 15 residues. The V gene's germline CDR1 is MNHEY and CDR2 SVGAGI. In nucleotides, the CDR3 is TGTGCCAGCTCCTCCGGGACAGGGAGTGGAAACACCATATATTTT. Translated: CASSSGTGSGNTIYF.

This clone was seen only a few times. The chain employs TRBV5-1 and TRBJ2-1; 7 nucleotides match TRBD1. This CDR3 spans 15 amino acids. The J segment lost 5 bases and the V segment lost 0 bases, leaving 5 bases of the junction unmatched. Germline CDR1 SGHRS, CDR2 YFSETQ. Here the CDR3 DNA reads TGCGCCAGCAGCTTGGAAGGACAGGCTAACAATGAGCAGTTCTTC. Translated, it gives CASSLEGQANNEQFF.

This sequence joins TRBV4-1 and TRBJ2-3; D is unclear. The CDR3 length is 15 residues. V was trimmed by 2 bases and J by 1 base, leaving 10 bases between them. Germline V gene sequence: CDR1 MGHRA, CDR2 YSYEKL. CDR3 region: CASSQLDWGTDTQYF. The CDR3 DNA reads TGCGCCAGCAGCCAATTAGATTGGGGCACAGATACGCAGTATTTT.

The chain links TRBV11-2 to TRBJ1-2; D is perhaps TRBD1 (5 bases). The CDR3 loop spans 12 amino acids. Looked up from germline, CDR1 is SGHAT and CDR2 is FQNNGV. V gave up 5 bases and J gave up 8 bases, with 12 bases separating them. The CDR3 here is CASSPPGGGYTF. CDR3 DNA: TGTGCCAGCAGCCCCCCTGGGGGAGGCTACACCTTC. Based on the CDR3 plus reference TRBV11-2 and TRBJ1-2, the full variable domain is EAGVAQSPRYKIIEKRQSVAFWCNPISGHATLYWYQQILGQGPKLLIQFQNNGVVDDSQLPKDRFSAERLKGVDSTLKIQPAKLEDSAVYLCASSPPGGGYTFGSGTRLTVV.

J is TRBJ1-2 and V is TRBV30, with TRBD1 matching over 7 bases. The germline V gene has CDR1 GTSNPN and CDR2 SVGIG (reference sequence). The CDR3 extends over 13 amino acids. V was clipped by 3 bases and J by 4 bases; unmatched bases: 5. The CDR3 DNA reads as TGTGCCTGGAGCCCGGGACAGTTCTATGGCTACACCTTC. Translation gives CAWSPGQFYGYTF.

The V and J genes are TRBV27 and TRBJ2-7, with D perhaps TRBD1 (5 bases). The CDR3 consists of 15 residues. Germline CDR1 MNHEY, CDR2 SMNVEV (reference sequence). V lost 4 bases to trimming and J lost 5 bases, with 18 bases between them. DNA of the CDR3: TGTGCCAGCAGTTCTCAAGGGGTAAGCTTCAACGAGCAGTACTTC. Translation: CASSSQGVSFNEQYF.

The CDR3 coding sequence is TGTGCCAGCAGAGCTCCGGCCCGGGGAAGGGGCGGTGGCTACACCTTC. Residues: CASRAPARGRGGGYTF. The gene calls are TRBV28 and TRBJ1-2; D might be TRBD1 (5 bases). V was pared by 6 bases and J by 7 bases, with 24 bases between. Germline V gives CDR1 MDHEN, CDR2 SYDVKM. This CDR3 comprises 16 residues.

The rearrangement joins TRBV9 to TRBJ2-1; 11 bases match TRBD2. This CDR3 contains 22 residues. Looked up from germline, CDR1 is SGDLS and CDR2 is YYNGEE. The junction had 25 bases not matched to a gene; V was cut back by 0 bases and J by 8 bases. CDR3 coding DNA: TGTGCCAGCAGCGTAGGACTAGCGGGAAAGCGTGGGAGGGGGAAGTCAACGGATGAGCAGTTCTTC. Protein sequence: CASSVGLAGKRGRGKSTDEQFF. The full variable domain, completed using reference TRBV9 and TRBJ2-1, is DSGVTQTPKHLITATGQRVTLRCSPRSGDLSVYWYQQSLDQGLQFLIQYYNGEERAKGNILERFSAQQFPDLHSELNLSSLELGDSALYFCASSVGLAGKRGRGKSTDEQFFGPGTRLTVL.

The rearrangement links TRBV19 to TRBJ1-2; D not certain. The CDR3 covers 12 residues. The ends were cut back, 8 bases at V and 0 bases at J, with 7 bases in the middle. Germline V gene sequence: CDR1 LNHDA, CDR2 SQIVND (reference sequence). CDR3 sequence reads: CASRAANYGYTF. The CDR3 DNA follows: TGTGCCAGTCGGGCAGCTAACTATGGCTACACCTTC.

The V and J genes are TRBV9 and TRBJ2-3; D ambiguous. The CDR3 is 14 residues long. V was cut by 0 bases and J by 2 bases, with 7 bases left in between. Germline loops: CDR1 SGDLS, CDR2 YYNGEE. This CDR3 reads CASSVVAYTDTQYF. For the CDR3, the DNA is TGTGCCAGCAGCGTAGTCGCTTACACAGATACGCAGTATTTT. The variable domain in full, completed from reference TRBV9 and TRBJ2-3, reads DSGVTQTPKHLITATGQRVTLRCSPRSGDLSVYWYQQSLDQGLQFLIQYYNGEERAKGNILERFSAQQFPDLHSELNLSSLELGDSALYFCASSVVAYTDTQYFGPGTRLTVL.

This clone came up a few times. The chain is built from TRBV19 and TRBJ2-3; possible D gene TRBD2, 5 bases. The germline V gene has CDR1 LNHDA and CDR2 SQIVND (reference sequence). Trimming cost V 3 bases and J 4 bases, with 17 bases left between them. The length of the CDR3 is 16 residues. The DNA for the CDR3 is TGTGCCAGTAGTATTTTGCGGGCGGGTTTTGCAGATACGCAGTATTTT. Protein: CASSILRAGFADTQYF.

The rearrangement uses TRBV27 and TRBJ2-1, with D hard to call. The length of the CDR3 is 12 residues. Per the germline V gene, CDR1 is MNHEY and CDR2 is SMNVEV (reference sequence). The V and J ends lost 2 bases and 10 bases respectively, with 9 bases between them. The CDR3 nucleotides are TGTGCCAGCAGTTTAAGTCAAGGGGAGCAGTTCTTC. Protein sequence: CASSLSQGEQFF.

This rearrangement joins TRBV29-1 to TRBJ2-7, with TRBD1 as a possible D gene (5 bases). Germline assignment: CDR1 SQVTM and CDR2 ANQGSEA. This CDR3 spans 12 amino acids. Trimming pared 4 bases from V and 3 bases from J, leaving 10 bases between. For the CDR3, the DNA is TGCAGCGTTGCTGAGGACATCTACGAGCAGTACTTC. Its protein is CSVAEDIYEQYF.

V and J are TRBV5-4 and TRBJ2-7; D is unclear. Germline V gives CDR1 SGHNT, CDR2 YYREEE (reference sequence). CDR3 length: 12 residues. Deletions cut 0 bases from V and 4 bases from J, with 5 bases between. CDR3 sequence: CASSLEGYEQYF. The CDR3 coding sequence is TGTGCCAGCAGCTTGGAGGGTTACGAGCAGTACTTC.

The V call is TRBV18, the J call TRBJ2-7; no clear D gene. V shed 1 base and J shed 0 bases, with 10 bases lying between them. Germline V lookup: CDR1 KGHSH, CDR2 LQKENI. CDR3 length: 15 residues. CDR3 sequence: CASSPLLSSSYEQYF. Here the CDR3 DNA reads TGTGCCAGCTCACCACTCCTCAGCAGCTCCTACGAGCAGTACTTC.

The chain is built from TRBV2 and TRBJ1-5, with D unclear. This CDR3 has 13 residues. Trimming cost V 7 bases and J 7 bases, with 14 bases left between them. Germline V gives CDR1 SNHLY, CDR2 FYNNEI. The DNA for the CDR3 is TGTGCCAGCACCCTCCTGCCGGGCCAGCCCCAGCATTTT. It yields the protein CASTLLPGQPQHF.

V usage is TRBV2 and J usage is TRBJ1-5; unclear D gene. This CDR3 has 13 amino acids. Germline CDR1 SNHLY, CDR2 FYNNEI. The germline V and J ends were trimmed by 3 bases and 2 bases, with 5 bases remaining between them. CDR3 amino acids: CASSDWGNQPQHF. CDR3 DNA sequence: TGTGCCAGCAGTGACTGGGGCAATCAGCCCCAGCATTTT.

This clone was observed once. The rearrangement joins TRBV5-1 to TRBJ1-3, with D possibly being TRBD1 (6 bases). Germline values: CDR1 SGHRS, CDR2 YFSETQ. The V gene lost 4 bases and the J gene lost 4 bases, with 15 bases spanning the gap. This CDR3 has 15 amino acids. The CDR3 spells CASSDTQGQGNTIYF. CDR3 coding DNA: TGCGCCAGCAGCGACACCCAGGGACAAGGAAACACCATATATTTT.